The entry that follows covers one TCR beta chain sequence. The data derive from a study of blood T cells in healthy people across ages. A second PCR of roughly 7 to 11 cycles used a sample-barcoded 5' primer and a J-beta primer mix. TCRdb reprocessed the 5' RACE reads with MiXCR, giving one entry per CDR3 protein. Here the sample spans about 1,000,000 distinct CDR3 sequences, 40% to 55% being singletons. The sample taken for sequencing was blood. The sequence was obtained from an older woman in good health.

The DNA of the CDR3 is TGTGCCAGCGGGGGGACGGGAGGGCCCTCAGATACGCAGTATTTT. It specifies CASGGTGGPSDTQYF. The chain uses TRBV2 and TRBJ2-3; the match to TRBD2 covers 8 bases. V lost 8 bases to trimming and J lost 4 bases; unmatched junction nucleotides: 11. The CDR3 length is 15 residues. Germline-derived CDR1 and CDR2 are SNHLY and FYNNEI.